This is a list of T cell receptor beta chains from one sample in a study of OX40 agonist ivuxolimab in advanced cancers. Only in-frame clones appear in the TCRdb table, and some are missing; sequencing was by immunoSEQ multiplex PCR. The data contain about 54,000 clones, almost 85% of them seen just once; the ten biggest clones take up approximately 1.2%. The starting material was CD4+ or CD8+ T cells sorted from blood, obtained in a trial of the OX40 agonist ivuxolimab. These receptors all come from an adult with an advanced solid tumor such as melanoma, head and neck, liver or kidney cancer. Each CDR3 is given with its conserved first and last residue. D genes are given only for firm matches. Part of the rows lack a size; the others show once, few, many or a class for expanded clones.

TRBV6-1,.,.,TRBJ2-3,TGTGCCAGCAGGGCACTAGCCGCAGATACGCAGTATTTT,CASRALAADTQYF
TRBV9,.,.,TRBJ1-5,TGTGCCAGCAGCCCAGGGAACGGTCAGCCCCAGCATTTT,CASSPGNGQPQHF
TRBV18,once,TRBD1,TRBJ1-5,TGTGCCAGCTCACCACAAACAGGGGGCGGAATTGGCAATCAGCCCCAGCATTTT,CASSPQTGGGIGNQPQHF
TRBV7-3,.,.,TRBJ1-1,TGTGCCAGCAGCCCGGGGCACTCCGCCACTGAAGCTTTCTTT,CASSPGHSATEAFF
TRBV7-9,.,.,TRBJ2-3,TGTGCCAGCAGCCAAGGTCCTAGGACGCAGTATTTT,CASSQGPRTQYF
TRBV19,.,.,TRBJ1-3,TGTGCCAGCACGGACGGTGTTACCTCTGGAAACACCATATATTTT,CASTDGVTSGNTIYF
TRBV18,.,.,TRBJ1-1,TGTGCCAGCTCATCTTTGCAGGAGGGCACTGAAGCTTTCTTT,CASSSLQEGTEAFF
TRBV19,.,.,TRBJ2-3,TGTGCCAGTAGTATAGGGGGCACAGATACGCAGTATTTT,CASSIGGTDTQYF
TRBV11-2,.,TRBD1,TRBJ2-7,TGTGCCAGCAGCTCGTGGACAGGGGAAGGCGAGCAGTACTTC,CASSSWTGEGEQYF
TRBV5-6,few,.,TRBJ2-5,TGTGCCAGCAGCTTGCTTGTTGGACAGCAAGAGACCCAGTACTTC,CASSLLVGQQETQYF
TRBV6-6,.,.,TRBJ2-7,TGTGCCAGCAGTCCTTCGCCTGGGGGCGTGGACGAGCAGTACTTC,CASSPSPGGVDEQYF
TRBV6-6,.,.,TRBJ1-3,TGTGCCAGCAGTCTAACCCCCTCTAATGGAAACACCATATATTTT,CASSLTPSNGNTIYF
TRBV30,few,TRBD1,TRBJ1-5,TGTGCCTGGAGTCCCGAGACAGGGAGAAGCAATCAGCCCCAGCATTTT,CAWSPETGRSNQPQHF
TRBV11-2,once,.,TRBJ1-1,TGTGCCAGCAGCTATTATCGGAACACTGAAGCTTTCTTT,CASSYYRNTEAFF
TRBV27,.,.,TRBJ2-1,TGTGCCAGCAGAAAACCGGGGACTTCGCGGAATGAGCAGTTCTTC,CASRKPGTSRNEQFF
TRBV29-1,.,.,TRBJ2-1,TGCAGCGTTGCCAGGAGGGCCCTAGGTGTTGAGCAGTTCTTC,CSVARRALGVEQFF
TRBV28,few,TRBD1,TRBJ2-1,TGTGCCACCTACTCCGGGACAGATTACAATGAGCAGTTCTTC,CATYSGTDYNEQFF
TRBV6-1,once,TRBD2,TRBJ2-7,TGTGCCAGCAGCCCGGGACTAGCCGCCCACGAGCAGTACTTC,CASSPGLAAHEQYF
TRBV28,.,.,TRBJ1-2,TGTGCCAGCAGTCCGCAGGGAGGGAAAAGAAACTATGGCTACACCTTC,CASSPQGGKRNYGYTF
TRBV9,.,TRBD1,TRBJ1-1,TGTGCCAGCAGCGGGGAGGGACAGGGTTCAGAAGCTTTCTTT,CASSGEGQGSEAFF
TRBV6-6,.,.,TRBJ1-2,TGTGCCACCAAAACGCCGGGGGGATATGGCTACACCTTC,CATKTPGGYGYTF
TRBV27,.,.,TRBJ1-5,TGTGCCAGCAGCGGTGAAGTGGGCAATCAGCCCCAGCATTTT,CASSGEVGNQPQHF
TRBV7-3,.,.,TRBJ2-7,TGTGCCAGCAGCTTATCCCCGGGGGACGAGCAGTACTTC,CASSLSPGDEQYF
TRBV27,.,TRBD1,TRBJ1-1,TGTGCCAGCAGTTTATCGGTAACAGGGGCTGAAGCTTTCTTT,CASSLSVTGAEAFF
TRBV18,.,TRBD1,TRBJ1-2,TGTGCCAGCTCCGCAGACCGGGACAGTTTCTATGGCTACACCTTC,CASSADRDSFYGYTF
TRBV5-1,few,.,TRBJ1-5,TGCGCCAGCAGCTTAGACAGTTCAAATCAGCCCCAGCATTTT,CASSLDSSNQPQHF
TRBV30,few,TRBD2,TRBJ2-2,TGTGCCTGGAGTGTACCCCTTCTGACTAGCGGGCCCCCCGGGGAGCTGTTTTTT,CAWSVPLLTSGPPGELFF
TRBV7-6,.,TRBD1,TRBJ1-1,TGTGCCAGCAGCCCCAACGGACAGGGAAGGAAGGGTAACACTGAAGCTTTCTTT,CASSPNGQGRKGNTEAFF
TRBV30,.,.,TRBJ2-7,TGTGCCTGGAGAAACGGACTACTCTCCTACGAGCAGTACTTC,CAWRNGLLSYEQYF